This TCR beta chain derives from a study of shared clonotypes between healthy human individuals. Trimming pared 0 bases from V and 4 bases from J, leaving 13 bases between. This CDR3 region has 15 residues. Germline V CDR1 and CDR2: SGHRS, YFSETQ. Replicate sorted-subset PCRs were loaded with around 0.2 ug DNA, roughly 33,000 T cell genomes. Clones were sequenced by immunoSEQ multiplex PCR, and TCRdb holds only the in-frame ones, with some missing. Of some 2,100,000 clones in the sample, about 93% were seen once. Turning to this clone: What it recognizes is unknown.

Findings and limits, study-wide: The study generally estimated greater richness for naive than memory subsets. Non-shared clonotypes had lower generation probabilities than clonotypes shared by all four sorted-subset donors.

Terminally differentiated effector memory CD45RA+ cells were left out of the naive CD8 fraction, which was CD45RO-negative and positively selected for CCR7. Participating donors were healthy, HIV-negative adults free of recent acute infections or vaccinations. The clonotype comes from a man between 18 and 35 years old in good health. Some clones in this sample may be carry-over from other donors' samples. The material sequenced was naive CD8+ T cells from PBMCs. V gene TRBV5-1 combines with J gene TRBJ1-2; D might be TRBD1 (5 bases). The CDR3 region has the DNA TGCGCCAGCAGCTTGGAGCCAGGGAACTTCTATGGCTACACCTTC. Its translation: CASSLEPGNFYGYTF.